The 17 T cell receptor beta chains presented below share a single source sample, sequenced in a study of cytomegalovirus exposure and HLA in healthy donors. Sequencing used immunoSEQ multiplex PCR; TCRdb keeps in-frame clones, though not all of them. The top ten hold 25% to 30% of the sample, which has around 150,000 clones, approximately 84% seen once. The sequenced material came from PBMCs. The receptor source for this set is a man between 25 and 39 years old in good health and CMV-seropositive.

This chain connects TRBV5-1 to TRBJ2-7; 8 nucleotides match TRBD2. Germline CDR1 and CDR2: SGHRS and YFSETQ. The CDR3 length is 17 residues. J was trimmed by 2 bases and V by 0 bases; bases with no gene match: 10. Written as DNA, the CDR3 is TGCGCCAGCAGCTTGGGCGGGGGGAAGCGGGGACCCTACGAGCAGTACTTC. Its translation: CASSLGGGKRGPYEQYF.

This clone was recorded at least ten times. The gene calls are TRBV5-1 and TRBJ2-7; 13 nucleotides agree with TRBD2. The CDR3 has 17 amino acids. From germline, CDR1 is SGHRS and CDR2 YFSETQ. V shed 2 bases and J 1 base; nucleotides not matched to a gene: 6. Here the CDR3 DNA reads TGCGCCAGCAGCTTAAACGGACTAGCGGGAGTTTCCTACGAGCAGTACTTC. Its protein product is CASSLNGLAGVSYEQYF.

The rearrangement uses TRBV5-4 and TRBJ1-1, with D unresolved. CDR3 size: 13 residues. Trimming took 0 bases from V and 5 from J, leaving 8 bases between them. From germline, CDR1 is SGHNT and CDR2 YYREEE (reference sequence). The CDR3 coding sequence is TGTGCCAGCAGCTTGGACAGTAGTACTGAAGCTTTCTTT. Translated, it gives CASSLDSSTEAFF.

The J gene is TRBJ1-1, the V gene TRBV2; the match to TRBD1 covers 11 bases. Germline lookup yields CDR1 SNHLY and CDR2 FYNNEI. V trimming: 7 bases; J trimming: 6 bases; junction bases outside the gene matches: 7. This CDR3 is 14 amino acids long. The DNA for the CDR3 is TGTGCCAGCAACCGGGGACAGGGGGGCGCTGAAGCTTTCTTT. This gives the protein CASNRGQGGAEAFF.

The J gene is TRBJ2-1, the V gene TRBV11-2; the match to TRBD2 covers 8 bases. Germline-derived CDR1 and CDR2 are SGHAT and FQNNGV. This CDR3 region has 13 residues. Germline trimming cut 4 bases from V and 9 bases from J; bases unmatched to any gene: 5. The CDR3 nucleotides are TGTGCCAGCAGCTCCCGACTAGCGACTGAGCAGTTCTTC. Translating gives CASSSRLATEQFF.

The chain carries TRBV7-8 and TRBJ2-7; 13 bases line up with TRBD2. The ends lost 5 bases at V and 2 bases at J; junction bases unmatched: 9. The CDR3 spans 17 residues. Germline-derived CDR1 and CDR2 are SGHVS and FQNEAQ. CDR3 sequence reads: CASSVTSGGTPPYEQYF. DNA for the CDR3: TGTGCCAGCAGCGTGACTAGCGGGGGGACCCCTCCCTACGAGCAGTACTTC.

This rearrangement joins TRBV11-2 to TRBJ2-3; TRBD2 is a possible D gene (5 bases). Germline V CDR1 and CDR2: SGHAT, FQNNGV. Trimming took 5 bases from V and 1 from J, leaving 19 bases between them. The CDR3 spans 17 residues. CDR3 amino acids: CASSRRSTSSGTDTQYF. The DNA for the CDR3 is TGTGCCAGCAGCAGGCGGTCCACTAGTTCGGGCACAGATACGCAGTATTTT.

The rearrangement uses TRBV5-5 and TRBJ1-2; D gene unclear. Trimming shortened V by 1 base and J by 0 bases, and 22 bases separated the two germline ends. CDR3 length: 19 amino acids. Germline assignment: CDR1 SGHKS and CDR2 YYEKEE (reference sequence). The CDR3, as DNA: TGTGCCAGCAGCTTGTCATGGGGAAAACAGACTAAAGCTAACTATGGCTACACCTTC. As protein: CASSLSWGKQTKANYGYTF.

This clone appeared once. The chain employs TRBV5-1 and TRBJ1-1, with D possibly matching TRBD1 (6 bases). CDR1 is SGHRS, CDR2 YFSETQ, per germline. Between the trimmed V and J ends, which lost 2 bases and 4 bases, there was a span of 15 bases. The CDR3 is 15 amino acids. In DNA, the CDR3 is TGCGCCAGCAGCTTAGGGGGGGCGTTGAGCACTGAAGCTTTCTTT. Translating it yields CASSLGGALSTEAFF.

This chain joins TRBV5-1 and TRBJ2-7; 9 bases align to TRBD2. This CDR3 comprises 14 residues. CDR1 is SGHRS and CDR2 is YFSETQ in the germline V gene. With V trimmed by 0 bases and J by 3 bases, 1 base remained unmatched. CDR3 bases: TGCGCCAGCAGCTTGGCAGCGGGAGGCTACGAGCAGTACTTC. Amino acid sequence: CASSLAAGGYEQYF.

This sequence joins TRBV4-1 and TRBJ1-2, with a tentative D call TRBD1 (5 bases). Trimming took 1 base from V and 4 from J, leaving 16 bases between them. The CDR3 is 16 residues long. Germline V gene sequence: CDR1 MGHRA, CDR2 YSYEKL. CDR3 coding DNA: TGCGCCAGCAGCCAAGGTGGGGGGGATCGGGTCTATGGCTACACCTTC. Its translation is CASSQGGGDRVYGYTF.

This clone showed up just once. The gene calls are TRBV18 and TRBJ2-3; 7 bases map to TRBD2. J was trimmed by 2 bases and V by 3 bases; bases with no gene match: 5. Germline-derived CDR1 and CDR2 are KGHSH and LQKENI. The length of the CDR3 is 15 residues. The CDR3 region has the DNA TGTGCCAGCTCACCGTCCGGGGGGACCACAGATACGCAGTATTTT. Its protein product is CASSPSGGTTDTQYF.

The V call is TRBV27, the J call TRBJ2-4; tentatively, D is TRBD1 (5 bases). The V gene lost 6 bases and the J gene lost 0 bases, with 12 bases spanning the gap. CDR1 and CDR2 from the germline V gene are MNHEY and SMNVEV (reference sequence). The CDR3 runs 15 residues. CDR3 bases: TGTGCCAGCAGACGAACAGGTATAGCCAAAAACATTCAGTACTTC. Translated: CASRRTGIAKNIQYF.

This clone has just one count. The chain joins TRBV6-5 to TRBJ1-2; 7 bases agree with TRBD1. V trimming: 6 bases; J trimming: 8 bases; junction bases outside the gene matches: 12. Germline V gene lookup returns CDR1 MNHEY and CDR2 SVGAGI. This CDR3 has 14 amino acids. The DNA of the CDR3 is TGTGCCAGCAGCCAAGACAGGGTCTCGGCCGGCTACACCTTC. Translating gives CASSQDRVSAGYTF.

This clone was observed a few times. The chain joins TRBV4-2 to TRBJ2-7, with TRBD2 matching over 7 bases. This CDR3 is 14 amino acids long. V lost 3 bases, J lost 6 bases, and 8 bases stayed unmatched. Germline V gives CDR1 LGHNA, CDR2 YNFKEQ. In DNA form, the CDR3 reads TGTGCCAGCAGCCAGCCTAGCACGGGGGGCGAGCAGTACTTC. As protein: CASSQPSTGGEQYF.

The chain combines TRBV5-6 with TRBJ2-7, with 9 bases identical to TRBD2. The CDR3 spans 14 residues. Losses at the gene ends were 3 bases for V and 3 bases for J; bases not matched to a gene: 4. Germline V CDR1 and CDR2: SGHDT, YYEEEE. CDR3 sequence (DNA): TGTGCCAGCAGCTCCAGCGGGGGGTTCTACGAGCAGTACTTC. Protein sequence: CASSSSGGFYEQYF.

This clone was seen once. The gene calls are TRBV2 and TRBJ1-6, with no clear D. V was cut by 8 bases and J by 6 bases, with 11 bases left in between. The CDR3 runs to 13 residues. CDR1 is SNHLY and CDR2 is FYNNEI in the germline V gene. The CDR3 DNA reads TGTGCCAGCGTAAGAGAGGGTAATTCACCCCTCCACTTT. This sequence encodes CASVREGNSPLHF.